The 14 T cell receptor beta chains below come from one sample, sequenced in a study of blood T cell repertoires in COVID-19. Generated by immunoSEQ multiplex PCR, the TCRdb table keeps only in-frame clones and is missing some. Seen here are some 380,000 clones, roughly 80% observed once, and the top ten hold over 0.95%. Sequencing input: peripheral blood. All receptors come from a human donor with acute or convalescent COVID-19. The donor label of this sample is uncertain.

The V and J genes are TRBV6-1 and TRBJ2-1, with 7 bases identical to TRBD1. After removal of 4 bases from V and 5 bases from J, the junction contained 11 bases not matched to a gene. Germline CDR1 is MNHNS and CDR2 is SASEGT. CDR3 length equals 16 residues. The CDR3 reads CASSARGQFVDNEQFF. CDR3 in DNA: TGTGCCAGCAGTGCACGGGGACAGTTCGTCGACAATGAGCAGTTCTTC.

The chain is built from TRBV5-1 and TRBJ1-4, with 8 bases matching TRBD1. Germline trimming cut 4 bases from V and 4 bases from J; bases unmatched to any gene: 3. This CDR3 is 14 amino acids long. The germline V gene has CDR1 SGHRS and CDR2 YFSETQ. CDR3: CASSRGQGNEKLFF. CDR3 in DNA: TGCGCCAGCAGCCGAGGACAGGGTAATGAAAAACTGTTTTTT. Full variable domain (missing parts from reference TRBV5-1 and TRBJ1-4): KAGVTQTPRYLIKTRGQQVTLSCSPISGHRSVSWYQQTPGQGLQFLFEYFSETQRNKGNFPGRFSGRQFSNSRSEMNVSTLELGDSALYLCASSRGQGNEKLFFGSGTQLSVL.

This clone was detected many times. J is TRBJ1-1 and V is TRBV27; D not certain. Germline V lookup: CDR1 MNHEY, CDR2 SMNVEV (reference sequence). Trimming cost V 2 bases and J 1 base, with 20 bases left between them. The CDR3 runs to 18 residues. The CDR3 bases are TGTGCCAGCAGTTTAAGGGCGGGATTTTCCCAGCCGAACACTGAAGCTTTCTTT. Protein: CASSLRAGFSQPNTEAFF.

CDR3 sequence reads: CASNGGETQYF. The CDR3 nucleotides are TGTGCCAGCAACGGGGGAGAGACCCAGTACTTC. The chain couples TRBV2 to TRBJ2-5, with a possible D match to TRBD2 (6 bases). The length of the CDR3 is 11 residues. The germline V gene has CDR1 SNHLY and CDR2 FYNNEI. V gave up 7 bases and J gave up 4 bases, with 7 bases separating them.

The V call is TRBV6-5, the J call TRBJ2-2; no firm D call. V was shortened by 6 bases and J by 1 base, with 9 bases between the two germline ends. Germline CDR1 and CDR2: MNHEY and SVGAGI. The CDR3 has 14 residues. The CDR3 coding sequence is TGTGCCAGCAGCAGACTGAAGAACACCGGGGAGCTGTTTTTT. It translates to CASSRLKNTGELFF.

J is TRBJ2-7 and V is TRBV7-8, with 7 bases identical to TRBD2. There are 16 residues in the CDR3. Germline values: CDR1 SGHVS, CDR2 FQNEAQ. The V and J ends lost 4 bases and 2 bases, in that order; junction bases with no gene match: 11. CDR3 residues: CASSSGRSGYAYEQYF. CDR3 nucleotide sequence: TGTGCCAGCAGCTCGGGCCGTAGCGGGTACGCCTACGAGCAGTACTTC.

The rearrangement links TRBV10-3 to TRBJ2-7, with TRBD2 matching 8 bases. Germline V gene lookup returns CDR1 ENHRY and CDR2 SYGVKD. CDR3 length: 14 residues. V was pared by 5 bases and J by 3 bases, with 6 bases of the junction left unmatched. CDR3 sequence reads: CAISRAGGSYEQYF. CDR3 in DNA: TGTGCCATCAGTCGGGCGGGAGGAAGCTACGAGCAGTACTTC.

V gene TRBV18 combines with J gene TRBJ2-7; 8 bases align to TRBD1. The CDR3 has 16 amino acids. The V segment lost 3 bases and the J segment 5 bases; nucleotides outside the gene matches: 12. Germline lookup yields CDR1 KGHSH and CDR2 LQKENI. The CDR3 DNA sequence: TGTGCCAGCTCACCCCCGAGGGGGACAGGAGACCACGAGCAGTACTTC. The encoded protein is CASSPPRGTGDHEQYF.

The chain is built from TRBV9 and TRBJ2-2, with D hard to call. Germline CDR1 is SGDLS and CDR2 is YYNGEE. The CDR3 has 12 residues. The V gene lost 6 bases and the J gene lost 4 bases, with 7 bases spanning the gap. CDR3 residues: CASNEATGELFF. CDR3 DNA sequence: TGTGCCAGCAATGAAGCCACCGGGGAGCTGTTTTTT.

In this sample, this clone turned up a few times. This chain joins TRBV7-9 and TRBJ2-7, with 10 bases identical to TRBD2. The V segment lost 5 bases and the J segment 6 bases; nucleotides outside the gene matches: 7. Germline CDR1 and CDR2: SEHNR and FQNEAQ (reference sequence). The CDR3 length is 14 residues. The CDR3 is CASSLSGRASEQYF. The DNA for the CDR3 is TGTGCCAGCAGCCTAAGCGGGAGGGCCTCCGAGCAGTACTTC.

This rearrangement joins TRBV30 to TRBJ1-2; 7 nucleotides match TRBD1. CDR3 size: 15 residues. The V segment lost 2 bases and the J segment 5 bases; nucleotides outside the gene matches: 11. The germline V gene has CDR1 GTSNPN and CDR2 SVGIG (reference sequence). CDR3 region: CAWSIGGAGGYGYTF. The CDR3 DNA is TGTGCCTGGAGTATAGGGGGCGCCGGGGGTTATGGCTACACCTTC.

The chain joins TRBV28 to TRBJ2-3; 9 nucleotides match TRBD1. Germline CDR1 reads MDHEN; CDR2 reads SYDVKM. The CDR3 consists of 16 residues. With V trimmed by 2 bases and J by 4 bases, 7 bases remained unmatched. The CDR3 protein is CASSLAGQGRADTQYF. The CDR3 DNA reads TGTGCCAGCAGTTTAGCGGGACAGGGAAGGGCAGATACGCAGTATTTT.

The chain combines TRBV3-1 (or the pseudogene TRBV3-2) with TRBJ2-1; a possible D gene is TRBD1 (6 bases). The V end lost 3 bases, the J end lost 6 bases, and 12 bases lay between the germline ends. CDR1 and CDR2 from the germline V gene are LGHDT and YNNKEL (reference sequence). This CDR3 comprises 14 residues. The CDR3 DNA reads as TGTGCCAGCAGCCAGGTCAGGGGTGGCAATGAGCAGTTCTTC. Protein: CASSQVRGGNEQFF.

Comments on this clone: The sample contains more than one DNA sequence encoding this CDR3. This sequence joins TRBV6-6 and TRBJ1-5, with D perhaps TRBD1 (6 bases). Trimming pared 6 bases from V and 4 bases from J, leaving 13 bases between. The CDR3 has 14 amino acids. Germline V lookup: CDR1 MNHNY, CDR2 SVGAGI (reference sequence). CDR3 coding DNA: TGTGCCAGCAGCCTGGACAGCTCTAATCAGCCCCAGCATTTT. It translates to CASSLDSSNQPQHF.